This TCR beta chain was sequenced in a study of cytomegalovirus exposure and HLA in healthy donors. Study information: Previous work identified 95 million to 140 million unique TCR beta sequences from 200 million or so T cells. Regarding the study as a whole: In an earlier analysis, about 90% or about 30%: the productive usage of most TCR beta V segments. The sole available immune exposure information was CMV serostatus.

Trimming took 2 bases from V and 4 from J; bases not matched to a gene: 9. The CDR3 consists of 16 residues. The germline CDR1 and CDR2 sequences are SGHRS and YFSETQ. The PCR had 60 Vbeta and 13 Jbeta primers. Profiled with immunoSEQ multiplex PCR; TCRdb holds only in-frame clones, not every one. Its table records about 110,000 clones. Of note for this clone: Its antigen is currently unknown.

The receptor was derived from a middle-aged man in good health and CMV-seronegative. The specimen was PBMCs. The chain couples TRBV5-1 to TRBJ2-1; 7 bases fit TRBD1. Here the CDR3 DNA reads TGCGCCAGCAGCTTAGAACAGGGGTTGGGATACAATGAGCAGTTCTTC. It specifies CASSLEQGLGYNEQFF. The full variable domain, its missing parts supplied by reference TRBV5-1 and TRBJ2-1, is KAGVTQTPRYLIKTRGQQVTLSCSPISGHRSVSWYQQTPGQGLQFLFEYFSETQRNKGNFPGRFSGRQFSNSRSEMNVSTLELGDSALYLCASSLEQGLGYNEQFFGPGTRLTVL.